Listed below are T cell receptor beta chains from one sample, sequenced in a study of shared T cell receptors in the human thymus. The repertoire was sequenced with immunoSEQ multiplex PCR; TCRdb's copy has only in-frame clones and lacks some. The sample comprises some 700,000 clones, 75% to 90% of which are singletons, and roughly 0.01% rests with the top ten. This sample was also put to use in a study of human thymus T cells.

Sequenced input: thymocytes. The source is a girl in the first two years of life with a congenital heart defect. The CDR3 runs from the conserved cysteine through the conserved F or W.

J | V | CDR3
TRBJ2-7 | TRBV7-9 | CASSRKQGQTKYF
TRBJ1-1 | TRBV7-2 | CASSLAQGLGAFF
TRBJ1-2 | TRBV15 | CATSRDEAGPYGYTF
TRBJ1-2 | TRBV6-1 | CASSWDRGGPGAPF
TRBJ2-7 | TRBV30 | CAWGLGTGGEQYF
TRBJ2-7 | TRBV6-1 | CASSEMLKRRWEQYF
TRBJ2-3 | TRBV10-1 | CASSGGALDTQYF
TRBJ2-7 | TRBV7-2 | CASSKRRGLDEQYF
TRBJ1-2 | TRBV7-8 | CASSFRRRGYGYTF
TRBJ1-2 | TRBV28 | CASRLRDRGSYGYTF
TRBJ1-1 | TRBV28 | CASSLYSVGLGRGPRTEAFF
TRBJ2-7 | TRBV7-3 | CASSSSGEQYF
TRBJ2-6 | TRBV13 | CASSLRGLAGGRGANVLTF
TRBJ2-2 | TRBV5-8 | CASSFCGQSENTGELFF
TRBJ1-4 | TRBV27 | CASGGVSNEKLFF
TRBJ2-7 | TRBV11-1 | CASSPDSYEQYF
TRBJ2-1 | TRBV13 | CASSLVGARSYNEQFF
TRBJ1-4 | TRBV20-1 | CSAQDREKLFF
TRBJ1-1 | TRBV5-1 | CASSQAPGQMNTEAFF
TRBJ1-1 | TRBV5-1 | CASSLIRGAVEAFF
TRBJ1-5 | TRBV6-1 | CASSVAGQEFVRGQPQHF
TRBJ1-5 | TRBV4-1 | CASSQDPTAGGVGWINQPQHF
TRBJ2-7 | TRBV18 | CASSSNVFKRQDRDSYEQYF
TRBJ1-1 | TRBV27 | CASSLVDSLNTEAFF
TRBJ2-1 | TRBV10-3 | CAITPRTPSKSAYNEQFF
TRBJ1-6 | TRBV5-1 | CASSFGPGRGSYNSPLHF
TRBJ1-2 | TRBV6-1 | CATDSNRGFGYTF
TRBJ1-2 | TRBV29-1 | CSVAPTTVNGYTF
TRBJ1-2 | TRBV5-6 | CASSRPGTGLYGYTF
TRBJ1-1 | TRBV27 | CASSTLAQPRDSNTEAFF
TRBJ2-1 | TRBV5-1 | CASSLGDRGYNEQFF
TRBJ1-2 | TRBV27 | CASSPERGQNNYGYTF
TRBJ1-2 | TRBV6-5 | CATKGAHRYGYTF
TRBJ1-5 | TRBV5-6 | CASSLAGAGGDVNQPQHF
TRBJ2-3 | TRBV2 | CASSEGIGQGDTQYF
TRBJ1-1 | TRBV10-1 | CASSALLTGRGDPF
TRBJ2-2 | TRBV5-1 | CASSFGQGWTGELFF
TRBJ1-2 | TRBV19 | CASSFERRNGYTF
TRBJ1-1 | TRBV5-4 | CASSPPPQVNTEAFF
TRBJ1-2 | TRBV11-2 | CASSSDDRGRLFPNYGYTF